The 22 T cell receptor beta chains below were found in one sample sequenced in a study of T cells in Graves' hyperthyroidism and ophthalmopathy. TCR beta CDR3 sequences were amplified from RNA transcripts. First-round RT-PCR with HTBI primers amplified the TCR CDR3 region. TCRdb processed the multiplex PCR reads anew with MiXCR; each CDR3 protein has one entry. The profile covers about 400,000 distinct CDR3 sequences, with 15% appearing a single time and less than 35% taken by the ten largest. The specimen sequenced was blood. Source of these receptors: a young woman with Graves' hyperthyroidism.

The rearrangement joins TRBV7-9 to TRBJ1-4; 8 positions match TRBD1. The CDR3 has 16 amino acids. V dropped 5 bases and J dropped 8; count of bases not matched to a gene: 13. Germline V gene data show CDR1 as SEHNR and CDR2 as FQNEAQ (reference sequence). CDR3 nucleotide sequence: TGTGCCAGCAGCCCAGCCGCAGGGGGCGGTTCGGAAAAACTGTTTTTT. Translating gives CASSPAAGGGSEKLFF.

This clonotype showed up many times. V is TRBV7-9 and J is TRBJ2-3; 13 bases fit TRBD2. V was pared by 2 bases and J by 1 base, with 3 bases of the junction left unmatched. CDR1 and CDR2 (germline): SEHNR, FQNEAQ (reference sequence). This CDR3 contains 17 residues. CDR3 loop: CASSLWTSGRGTDTQYF. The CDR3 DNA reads TGTGCCAGCAGCTTATGGACTAGCGGGAGAGGCACAGATACGCAGTATTTT. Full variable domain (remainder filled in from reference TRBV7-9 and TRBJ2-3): DTGVSQNPRHKITKRGQNVTFRCDPISEHNRLYWYRQTLGQGPEFLTYFQNEAQLEKSRLLSDRFSAERPKGSFSTLEIQRTEQGDSAMYLCASSLWTSGRGTDTQYFGPGTRLTVL.

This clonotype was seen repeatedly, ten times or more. For the CDR3, the DNA is TGTGCCAGCAGACAAGCCGGGACAGGGAACTACGAGCAGTACTTC. This encodes CASRQAGTGNYEQYF. The chain recombines TRBV11-2 with TRBJ2-7, with 9 positions matching TRBD1. Germline values: CDR1 SGHAT, CDR2 FQNNGV. CDR3 length: 15 residues. V lost 6 bases to trimming and J lost 3 bases; unmatched junction nucleotides: 9.

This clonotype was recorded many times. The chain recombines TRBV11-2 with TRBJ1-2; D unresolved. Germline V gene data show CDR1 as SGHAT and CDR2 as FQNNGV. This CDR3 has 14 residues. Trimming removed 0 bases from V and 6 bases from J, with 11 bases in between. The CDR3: CASSLEGGWDGYTF. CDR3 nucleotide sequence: TGTGCCAGCAGCTTAGAAGGCGGGTGGGATGGCTACACCTTC. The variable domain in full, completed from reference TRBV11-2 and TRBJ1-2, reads EAGVAQSPRYKIIEKRQSVAFWCNPISGHATLYWYQQILGQGPKLLIQFQNNGVVDDSQLPKDRFSAERLKGVDSTLKIQPAKLEDSAVYLCASSLEGGWDGYTFGSGTRLTVV.

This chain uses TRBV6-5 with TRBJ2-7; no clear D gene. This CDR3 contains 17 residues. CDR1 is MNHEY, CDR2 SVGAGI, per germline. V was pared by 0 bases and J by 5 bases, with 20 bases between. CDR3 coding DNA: TGTGCCAGCAGTTACTCGACGGCAAGGGCTGGTTCGCACGAGCAGTACTTC. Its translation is CASSYSTARAGSHEQYF.

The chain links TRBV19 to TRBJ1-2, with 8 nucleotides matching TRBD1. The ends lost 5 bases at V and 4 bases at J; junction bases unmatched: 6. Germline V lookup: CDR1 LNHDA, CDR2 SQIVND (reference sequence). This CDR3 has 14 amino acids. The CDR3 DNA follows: TGTGCCAGTAGTGCCCGACAGGGGATCTATGGCTACACCTTC. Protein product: CASSARQGIYGYTF.

DNA of the CDR3: TGTGCCTGGACTAAGTCCCGGACTAGCGGGGAATACAATGAGCAGTTCTTC. Translation gives CAWTKSRTSGEYNEQFF. The chain links TRBV30 to TRBJ2-1; the match to TRBD2 covers 12 bases. The CDR3 extends over 17 amino acids. J gave up 4 bases and V 4 bases, and 11 bases lay outside the gene matches. Germline CDR1 reads GTSNPN; CDR2 reads SVGIG (reference sequence).

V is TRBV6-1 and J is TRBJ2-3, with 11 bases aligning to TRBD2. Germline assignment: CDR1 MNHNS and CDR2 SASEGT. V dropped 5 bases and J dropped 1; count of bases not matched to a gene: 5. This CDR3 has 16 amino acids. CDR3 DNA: TGTGCCAGCAGTCAAACTAGCGGGAGCGGCACAGATACGCAGTATTTT. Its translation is CASSQTSGSGTDTQYF.

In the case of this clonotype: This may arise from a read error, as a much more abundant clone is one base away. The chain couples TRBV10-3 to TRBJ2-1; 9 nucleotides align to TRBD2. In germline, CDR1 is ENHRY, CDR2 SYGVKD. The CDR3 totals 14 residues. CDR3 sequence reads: CAFSSGSFYNEQFF. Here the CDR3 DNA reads TGTGCCTTCAGTAGCGGGAGTTTCTACAATGAGCAGTTCTTC.

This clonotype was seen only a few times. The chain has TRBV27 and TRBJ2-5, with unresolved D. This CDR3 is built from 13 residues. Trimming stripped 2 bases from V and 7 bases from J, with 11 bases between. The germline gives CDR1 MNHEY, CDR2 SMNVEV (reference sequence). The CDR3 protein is CASSLEVKGTQYF. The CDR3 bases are TGTGCCAGCAGTTTAGAGGTAAAGGGGACCCAGTACTTC.

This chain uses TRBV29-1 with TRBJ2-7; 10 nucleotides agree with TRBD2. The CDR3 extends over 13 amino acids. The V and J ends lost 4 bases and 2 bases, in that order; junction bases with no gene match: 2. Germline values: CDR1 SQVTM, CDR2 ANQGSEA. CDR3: CSVALAGTYEQYF. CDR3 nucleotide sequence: TGCAGCGTTGCACTAGCGGGGACCTACGAGCAGTACTTC.

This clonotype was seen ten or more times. CDR3 DNA: TGCAGTGCTAGCCCCCAAATGAGGTGGGGGGGGCGCAATGAGCAGTTCTTC. It codes for CSASPQMRWGGRNEQFF. The chain joins TRBV20-1 to TRBJ2-1; TRBD2 is a possible D gene (7 bases). V lost 3 bases, J lost 6 bases, and 24 bases lay in between. Germline lookup yields CDR1 DFQATT and CDR2 SNEGSKA (reference sequence). This CDR3 comprises 17 residues.

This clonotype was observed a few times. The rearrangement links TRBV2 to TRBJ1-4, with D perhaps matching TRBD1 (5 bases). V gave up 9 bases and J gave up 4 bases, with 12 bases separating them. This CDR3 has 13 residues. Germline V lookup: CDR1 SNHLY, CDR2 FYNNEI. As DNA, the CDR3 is TGTGCCAGTGTGAAGGGGTTTAATGAAAAACTGTTTTTT. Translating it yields CASVKGFNEKLFF.

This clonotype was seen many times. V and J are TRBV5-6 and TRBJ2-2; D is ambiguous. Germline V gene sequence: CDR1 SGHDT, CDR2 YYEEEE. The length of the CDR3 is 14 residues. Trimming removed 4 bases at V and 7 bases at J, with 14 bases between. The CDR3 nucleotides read TGTGCCAGCAGCCCACGAACGGGTAGCGGGGAGCTGTTTTTT. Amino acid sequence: CASSPRTGSGELFF.

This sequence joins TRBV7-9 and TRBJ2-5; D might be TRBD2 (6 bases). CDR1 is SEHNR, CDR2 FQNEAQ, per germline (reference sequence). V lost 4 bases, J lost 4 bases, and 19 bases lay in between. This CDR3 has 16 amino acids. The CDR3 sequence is CASSSEEGLVRETQYF. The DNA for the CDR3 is TGTGCCAGCAGCTCCGAGGAGGGGCTGGTAAGAGAGACCCAGTACTTC.

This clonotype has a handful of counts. CDR3 nucleotide sequence: TGTGCCAGCAGCTCTGACAGGGGCGTAAACTATGGCTACACCTTC. Its translation: CASSSDRGVNYGYTF. The V gene is TRBV5-5, the J gene TRBJ1-2, with 8 bases fitting TRBD1. Germline CDR1 reads SGHKS; CDR2 reads YYEKEE (reference sequence). The ends lost 3 bases at V and 2 bases at J; junction bases unmatched: 6. CDR3 length: 15 amino acids.

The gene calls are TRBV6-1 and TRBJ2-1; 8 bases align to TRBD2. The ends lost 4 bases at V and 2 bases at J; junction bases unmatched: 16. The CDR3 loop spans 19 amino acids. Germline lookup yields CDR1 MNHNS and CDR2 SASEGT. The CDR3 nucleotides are TGTGCCAGCAGTGTTGGCAGGTATATGGCGGGAGGCCCCTACAATGAGCAGTTCTTC. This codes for CASSVGRYMAGGPYNEQFF.

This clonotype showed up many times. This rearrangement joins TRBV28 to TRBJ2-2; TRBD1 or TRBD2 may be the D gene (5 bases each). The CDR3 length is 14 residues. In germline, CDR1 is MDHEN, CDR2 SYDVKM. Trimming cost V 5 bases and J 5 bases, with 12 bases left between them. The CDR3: CASSPGTRTGELFF. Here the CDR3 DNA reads TGTGCCAGCAGTCCGGGGACGCGGACCGGGGAGCTGTTTTTT.

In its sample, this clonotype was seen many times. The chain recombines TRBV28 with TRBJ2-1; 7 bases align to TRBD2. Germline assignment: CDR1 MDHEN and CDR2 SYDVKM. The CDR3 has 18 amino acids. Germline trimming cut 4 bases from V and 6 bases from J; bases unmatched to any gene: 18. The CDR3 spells CASSSWAGGGVKGNEQFF. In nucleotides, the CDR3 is TGTGCCAGCAGTTCCTGGGCTGGGGGAGGGGTCAAAGGCAATGAGCAGTTCTTC.

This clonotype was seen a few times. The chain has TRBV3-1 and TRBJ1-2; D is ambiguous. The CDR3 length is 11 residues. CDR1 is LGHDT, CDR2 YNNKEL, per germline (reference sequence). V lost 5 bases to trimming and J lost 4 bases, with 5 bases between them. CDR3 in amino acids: CASSAIYGYTF. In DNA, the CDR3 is TGTGCCAGCAGCGCAATCTATGGCTACACCTTC.

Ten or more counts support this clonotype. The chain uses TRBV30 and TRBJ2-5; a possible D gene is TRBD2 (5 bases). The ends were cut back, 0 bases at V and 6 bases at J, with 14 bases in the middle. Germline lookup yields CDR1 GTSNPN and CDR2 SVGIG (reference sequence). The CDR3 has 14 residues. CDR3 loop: CAWSVGSGWKTQYF. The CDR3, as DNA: TGTGCCTGGAGTGTAGGGAGTGGCTGGAAGACCCAGTACTTC.

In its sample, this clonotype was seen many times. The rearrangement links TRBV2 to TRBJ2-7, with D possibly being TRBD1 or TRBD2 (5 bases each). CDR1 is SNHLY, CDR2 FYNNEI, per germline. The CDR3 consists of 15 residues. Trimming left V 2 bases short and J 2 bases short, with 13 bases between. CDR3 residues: CASSERRDGPYEQYF. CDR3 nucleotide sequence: TGTGCCAGCAGTGAACGCCGGGACGGCCCCTACGAGCAGTACTTC.